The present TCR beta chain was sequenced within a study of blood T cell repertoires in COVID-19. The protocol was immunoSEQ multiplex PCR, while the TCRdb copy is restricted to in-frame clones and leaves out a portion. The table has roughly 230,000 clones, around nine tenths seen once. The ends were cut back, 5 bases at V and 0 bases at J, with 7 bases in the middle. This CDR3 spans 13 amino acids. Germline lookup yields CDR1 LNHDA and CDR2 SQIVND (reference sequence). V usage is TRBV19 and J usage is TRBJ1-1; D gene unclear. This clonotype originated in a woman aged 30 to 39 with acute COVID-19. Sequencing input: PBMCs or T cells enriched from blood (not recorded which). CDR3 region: CASSATVNTEAFF. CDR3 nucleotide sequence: TGTGCCAGTAGTGCAACGGTGAACACTGAAGCTTTCTTT.